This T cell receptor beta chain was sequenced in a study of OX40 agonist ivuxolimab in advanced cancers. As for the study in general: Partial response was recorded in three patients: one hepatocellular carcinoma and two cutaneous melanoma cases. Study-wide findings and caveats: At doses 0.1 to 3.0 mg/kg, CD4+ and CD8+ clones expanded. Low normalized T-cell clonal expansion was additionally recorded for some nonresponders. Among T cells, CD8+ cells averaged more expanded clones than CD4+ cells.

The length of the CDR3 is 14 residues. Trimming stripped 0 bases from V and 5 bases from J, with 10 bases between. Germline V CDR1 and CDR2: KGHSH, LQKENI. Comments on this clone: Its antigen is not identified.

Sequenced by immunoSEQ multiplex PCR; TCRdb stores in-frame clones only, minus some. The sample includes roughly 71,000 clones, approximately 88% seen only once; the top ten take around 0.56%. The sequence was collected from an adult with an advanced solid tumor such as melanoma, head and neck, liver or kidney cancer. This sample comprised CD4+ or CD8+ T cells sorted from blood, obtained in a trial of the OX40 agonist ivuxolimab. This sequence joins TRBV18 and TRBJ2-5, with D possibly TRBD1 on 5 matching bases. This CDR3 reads CASSPPFQGETQYF. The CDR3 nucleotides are TGTGCCAGCTCACCACCCTTCCAGGGTGAGACCCAGTACTTC.